This T cell receptor beta chain was sequenced during a study of CXCR3-negative and CXCR3-positive naive CD8 T cells. Findings and caveats of the study: More hydrophobic TRB CDR3s were found in CXCR3-positive naive cells than in CXCR3-negative naive cells. Similar TRBV-TRBJ usage characterized naive CXCR3-negative and CXCR3-positive cells; memory cells differed. Fresh PBMCs served for most assays, and CXCR3 expression fell partially after cryopreservation. Naive subsets expressed similar surface CD5; TRB CDR3 features served to infer TCR strength. Memory CD8+ cells had much lower diversity, and both naive subsets had comparably high diversity.

The TRB libraries of cDNA were built by UMI-labeled 5' RACE. TCRdb re-called the 5' RACE reads and catalogs CDR3 proteins one per entry, DNA excluded. Its listing shows 150,000 or so distinct CDR3 sequences. To note about this clonotype: Its matching antigen is unknown.

Material for sequencing was naive CXCR3+ CD8+ T cells from blood. Subset of the sample: CD45RO-CCR7+CD27+CD95- naive CD8+ T cells expressing CXCR3 (TNR3+). This TCR was recovered from a human donor in good health. Some clones in this sample may be carry-over from other donors' samples.

This CDR3 is CSVEVLPQGSNYGYTF. This chain uses TRBV29-1 with TRBJ1-2; the D call of TRBD1 rests on TCRdb alone, since no DNA is present to check it. In germline, CDR1 is SQVTM, CDR2 ANQGSEA. CDR3 length equals 16 residues.